The 25 T cell receptor beta chains in this list originate from one sample, sequenced in a study of blood T cell repertoires in COVID-19. Clones were sequenced by immunoSEQ multiplex PCR, and TCRdb holds only the in-frame ones, with some missing. The sample lists approximately 250,000 clones, 65% to 90% occurring once. The specimen was PBMCs or T cells enriched from blood (not recorded which). The receptors here all came from a woman between 45 and 65 years old with acute COVID-19.

The chain links TRBV27 to TRBJ1-6, with D perhaps matching TRBD1 (5 bases). Germline-derived CDR1 and CDR2 are MNHEY and SMNVEV (reference sequence). V lost 8 bases and J 4 bases, leaving 15 bases between the germline ends. The CDR3 runs to 15 residues. CDR3 sequence: CASGGRDVYNSPLHF. CDR3 sequence (DNA): TGTGCCAGCGGGGGGAGGGACGTATATAATTCACCCCTCCACTTT.

This chain connects TRBV15 to TRBJ2-7; D might be TRBD1 (5 bases). Trimming shortened V by 1 base and J by 3 bases, and 13 bases separated the two germline ends. This CDR3 has 15 amino acids. Germline V gene lookup returns CDR1 LNHNV and CDR2 YYDKDF (reference sequence). The CDR3 protein is CATSRGFFDSYEQYF. The CDR3 coding sequence is TGTGCCACCAGCAGAGGGTTTTTCGACAGCTACGAGCAGTACTTC. Full variable domain (outside the CDR3, taken from reference TRBV15 and TRBJ2-7): DAMVIQNPRYQVTQFGKPVTLSCSQTLNHNVMYWYQQKSSQAPKLLFHYYDKDFNNEADTPDNFQSRRPNTSFCFLDIRSPGLGDTAMYLCATSRGFFDSYEQYFGPGTRLTVT.

This chain uses TRBV6-5 with TRBJ1-1, with TRBD1 as a possible D gene (5 bases). The length of the CDR3 is 14 residues. Trimming took 0 bases from V and 4 from J, leaving 9 bases between them. Germline CDR1 and CDR2: MNHEY and SVGAGI. In DNA form, the CDR3 reads TGTGCCAGCAGTTACTCCGCGCAGGGCACTGAAGCTTTCTTT. This codes for CASSYSAQGTEAFF.

The count of this clone is one. The genes are TRBV7-9 and TRBJ1-1; D remains unclear. CDR3 size: 13 residues. The V end was cut by 2 bases, the J end by 8 bases, with 12 bases between. In germline, CDR1 is SEHNR, CDR2 FQNEAQ (reference sequence). Written as DNA, the CDR3 is TGTGCCAGCAGCTTAATTGAGGGAACCGAAGCTTTCTTT. Its translation: CASSLIEGTEAFF.

The V and J genes are TRBV30 and TRBJ2-1; D perhaps matches TRBD1 (5 bases). This CDR3 contains 16 residues. Germline loops: CDR1 GTSNPN, CDR2 SVGIG (reference sequence). Trimming took 3 bases from V and 2 from J, leaving 17 bases between them. CDR3 residues: CAWRVSAAGTYNEQFF. In nucleotides, the CDR3 is TGTGCCTGGAGAGTAAGCGCGGCAGGGACCTACAATGAGCAGTTCTTC.

The chain employs TRBV3-1 (or the pseudogene TRBV3-2) and TRBJ2-7, with a weak D call TRBD2 (5 bases). Germline V lookup: CDR1 LGHDT, CDR2 YNNKEL (reference sequence). The CDR3 extends over 15 amino acids. Trimming left V 0 bases short and J 2 bases short, with 11 bases between. CDR3 residues: CASSQDLAGPYEQYF. CDR3 DNA: TGTGCCAGCAGCCAAGATCTGGCGGGTCCCTACGAGCAGTACTTC.

The rearrangement uses TRBV18 and TRBJ1-6; D perhaps matches TRBD1 (6 bases). The CDR3 spans 15 residues. The germline V and J ends were trimmed by 6 bases and 11 bases, with 20 bases remaining between them. Germline V lookup: CDR1 KGHSH, CDR2 LQKENI. CDR3 in amino acids: CASSGANREDAPLHF. DNA for the CDR3: TGTGCCAGCTCTGGGGCGAACAGGGAAGACGCACCCCTCCACTTT.

The chain links TRBV12-3 or TRBV12-4 to TRBJ1-2; D is undetermined. This CDR3 contains 12 residues. The ends were cut back, 4 bases at V and 5 bases at J, with 8 bases in the middle. The CDR3, as DNA: TGTGCCAGCAGTTATGAGAATTATGGCTACACCTTC. Translating it yields CASSYENYGYTF.

This clone was recorded a few times. The CDR3 DNA is TGTGCCAGTAGTATGCAGGGGGCAGCTAATGAAAAACTGTTTTTT. It encodes CASSMQGAANEKLFF. The chain couples TRBV19 to TRBJ1-4, with TRBD1 identical over 8 bases. With 3 bases clipped from V and 3 bases from J, the junction kept 3 bases outside the gene matches. The CDR3 has 15 amino acids. Germline V gene data show CDR1 as LNHDA and CDR2 as SQIVND (reference sequence).

The V and J genes are TRBV7-2 and TRBJ2-1, with D maybe TRBD2 (7 bases). Between the trimmed V and J ends, which lost 1 base and 2 bases, there was a span of 9 bases. This CDR3 spans 15 amino acids. Germline CDR1 and CDR2: SGHTA and FQGNSA. CDR3 nucleotides: TGTGCCAGCAGCTTAGTCGGGGGGCCCTACAATGAGCAGTTCTTC. Translated: CASSLVGGPYNEQFF.

The rearrangement links TRBV19 to TRBJ2-5; D might be TRBD2 (7 bases). Germline-derived CDR1 and CDR2 are LNHDA and SQIVND (reference sequence). Trimming took off 3 bases at V and 5 bases at J, with 13 bases between the two ends. CDR3 length equals 14 residues. Written as DNA, the CDR3 is TGTGCCAGTAGTATCCCGGGGGGCCGGGAGACCCAGTACTTC. Its translation: CASSIPGGRETQYF.

This chain joins TRBV5-4 and TRBJ1-2; possibly TRBD1 for D (6 bases). V lost 0 bases, J lost 0 bases, and 9 bases lay in between. The CDR3 sequence is 15 residues long. Germline V gene sequence: CDR1 SGHNT, CDR2 YYREEE (reference sequence). CDR3 nucleotide sequence: TGTGCCAGCAGCTTGGACGGGACACCTAACTATGGCTACACCTTC. Translated: CASSLDGTPNYGYTF. The full variable domain, completed using reference TRBV5-4 and TRBJ1-2, is ETGVTQSPTHLIKTRGQQVTLRCSSQSGHNTVSWYQQALGQGPQFIFQYYREEENGRGNFPPRFSGLQFPNYSSELNVNALELDDSALYLCASSLDGTPNYGYTFGSGTRLTVV.

This chain uses TRBV14 with TRBJ2-1; the D gene is possibly TRBD2 (5 bases). The CDR3 extends over 16 amino acids. The V gene's germline CDR1 is SGHDN and CDR2 FVKESK. V was clipped by 3 bases and J by 0 bases, with 12 bases between them. The CDR3 here is CASSQQAGNSYNEQFF. CDR3 nucleotides: TGTGCCAGCAGCCAGCAGGCGGGTAACTCCTACAATGAGCAGTTCTTC.

The chain joins TRBV5-1 to TRBJ1-1; D remains ambiguous. Germline V gene data show CDR1 as SGHRS and CDR2 as YFSETQ. This CDR3 contains 15 residues. V was clipped by 2 bases and J by 1 base, with 12 bases between them. The DNA for the CDR3 is TGCGCCAGCAGCTTAACCCCTGACTCGAACACTGAAGCTTTCTTT. It codes for CASSLTPDSNTEAFF.

The V gene is TRBV30, the J gene TRBJ1-2, with D possibly being TRBD1 (6 bases). CDR1 is GTSNPN and CDR2 is SVGIG in the germline V gene (reference sequence). V was shortened by 4 bases and J by 4 bases, with 16 bases between the two germline ends. The CDR3 contains 14 residues. The chain's CDR3 is CAWNSQGGGYGYTF. CDR3 in DNA: TGTGCCTGGAACAGCCAAGGGGGGGGCTATGGCTACACCTTC.

This clone was counted once. The chain is built from TRBV6-8 and TRBJ1-2; perhaps TRBD1 as D (5 bases). The CDR3 extends over 14 amino acids. Trimming left V 7 bases short and J 6 bases short, with 18 bases between. Germline V gene data show CDR1 as MNHGY and CDR2 as SAAAGT. This CDR3 reads CASIHGGTRDGYTF. The CDR3 nucleotides read TGTGCCAGCATTCACGGGGGGACTCGGGATGGCTACACCTTC.

The J gene is TRBJ2-7, the V gene TRBV9, with a tentative D call TRBD1 (5 bases). Trimming took off 0 bases at V and 7 bases at J, with 14 bases between the two ends. The V gene's germline CDR1 is SGDLS and CDR2 YYNGEE. This CDR3 spans 14 amino acids. The CDR3 reads CASSVADNLSEQYF. CDR3 bases: TGTGCCAGCAGCGTAGCGGACAACTTAAGTGAGCAGTACTTC. Drawing the rest from reference TRBV9 and TRBJ2-7, the complete variable domain is DSGVTQTPKHLITATGQRVTLRCSPRSGDLSVYWYQQSLDQGLQFLIQYYNGEERAKGNILERFSAQQFPDLHSELNLSSLELGDSALYFCASSVADNLSEQYFGPGTRLTVT.

The V gene is TRBV5-4, the J gene TRBJ1-2, with a possible D match to TRBD1 (5 bases). CDR1 and CDR2 from the germline V gene are SGHNT and YYREEE (reference sequence). V was clipped by 4 bases and J by 4 bases, with 14 bases between them. The CDR3 spans 14 residues. The CDR3 spells CASSRQLPPYGYTF. CDR3 in DNA: TGTGCCAGCAGCCGACAGTTACCCCCCTATGGCTACACCTTC.

The genes are TRBV5-1 and TRBJ1-1; 10 positions agree with TRBD1. Germline CDR1 is SGHRS and CDR2 is YFSETQ. The V gene end was trimmed by 1 base and the J gene end by 2 bases; junction bases not matched to a gene: 11. This CDR3 is 18 amino acids long. The CDR3 DNA reads as TGCGCCAGCAGCTTGCCAGGGACAGGGGCGCGAGGAAACACTGAAGCTTTCTTT. The encoded protein is CASSLPGTGARGNTEAFF.

This rearrangement joins TRBV7-9 to TRBJ1-5; D call uncertain. Per germline, CDR1 SEHNR and CDR2 FQNEAQ (reference sequence). The ends were cut back, 0 bases at V and 9 bases at J, with 15 bases in the middle. CDR3 size: 15 residues. For the CDR3, the DNA is TGTGCCAGCAGCTTAGCGGCGGGTCCAAACACGCCCCAGCATTTT. Translated: CASSLAAGPNTPQHF.

The rearrangement uses TRBV5-6 and TRBJ1-1, with 7 bases identical to TRBD1. The junction had 9 bases not matched to a gene; V was cut back by 2 bases and J by 5 bases. Per the germline V gene, CDR1 is SGHDT and CDR2 is YYEEEE. The length of the CDR3 is 15 residues. The CDR3 DNA reads as TGTGCCAGCAGCTTCAGGACAGGCGGTAGGACTGAAGCTTTCTTT. Its translation is CASSFRTGGRTEAFF.

The chain carries TRBV27 and TRBJ1-2, with a tentative D call TRBD1 (5 bases). The CDR3 is made up of 13 amino acids. V gave up 7 bases and J gave up 3 bases, with 12 bases separating them. Germline loops: CDR1 MNHEY, CDR2 SMNVEV (reference sequence). The CDR3 spells CASKRGEDYGYTF. In DNA form, the CDR3 reads TGTGCCAGCAAACGGGGGGAGGACTATGGCTACACCTTC.

V gene TRBV18 combines with J gene TRBJ1-6; D may be TRBD1 (5 bases). Germline CDR1 and CDR2: KGHSH and LQKENI. The V gene lost 1 base and the J gene lost 1 base, with 8 bases spanning the gap. This CDR3 contains 16 residues. The CDR3 DNA follows: TGTGCCAGCTCACCACAGGGGCTATCCTATAATTCACCCCTCCACTTT. Its translation: CASSPQGLSYNSPLHF.

CDR3 bases: TGTGCCAGCAGCTTAACAACAGGGGGCCGTGAGACCCAGTACTTC. The encoded protein is CASSLTTGGRETQYF. The chain carries TRBV7-8 and TRBJ2-5; 9 nucleotides agree with TRBD1. The V gene end was trimmed by 2 bases and the J gene end by 5 bases; junction bases not matched to a gene: 6. Germline V CDR1 and CDR2: SGHVS, FQNEAQ. The CDR3 has 15 residues.

The table lists this clone with many counts. The chain combines TRBV7-2 with TRBJ2-2; no definite D call. The ends were cut back, 2 bases at V and 0 bases at J, with 10 bases in the middle. Germline CDR1 SGHTA, CDR2 FQGNSA. This CDR3 has 16 residues. CDR3 protein: CASSLYLGSNTGELFF. DNA for the CDR3: TGTGCCAGCAGCTTATACCTAGGATCGAACACCGGGGAGCTGTTTTTT.